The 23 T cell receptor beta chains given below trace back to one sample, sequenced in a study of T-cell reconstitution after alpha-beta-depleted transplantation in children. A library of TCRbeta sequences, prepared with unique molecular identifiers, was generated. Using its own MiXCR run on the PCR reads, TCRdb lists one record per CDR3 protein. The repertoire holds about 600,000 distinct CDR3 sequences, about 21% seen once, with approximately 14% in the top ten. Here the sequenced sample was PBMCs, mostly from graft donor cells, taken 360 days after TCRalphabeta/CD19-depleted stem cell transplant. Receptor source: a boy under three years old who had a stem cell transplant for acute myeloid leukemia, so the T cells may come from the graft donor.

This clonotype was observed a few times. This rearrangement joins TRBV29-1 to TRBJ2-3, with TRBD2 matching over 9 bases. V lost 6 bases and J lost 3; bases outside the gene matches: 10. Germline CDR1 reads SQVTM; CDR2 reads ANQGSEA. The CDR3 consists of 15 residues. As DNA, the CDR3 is TGCAGCGTAACGTCCCGGGCGGGGGGGACAGATACGCAGTATTTT. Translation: CSVTSRAGGTDTQYF.

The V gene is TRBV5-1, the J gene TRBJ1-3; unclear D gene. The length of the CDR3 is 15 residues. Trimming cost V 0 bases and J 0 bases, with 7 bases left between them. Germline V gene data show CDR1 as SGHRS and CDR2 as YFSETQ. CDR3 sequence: CASSLDVYSGNTIYF. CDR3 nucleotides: TGCGCCAGCAGCTTGGACGTCTACTCTGGAAACACCATATATTTT. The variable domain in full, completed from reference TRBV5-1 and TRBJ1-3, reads KAGVTQTPRYLIKTRGQQVTLSCSPISGHRSVSWYQQTPGQGLQFLFEYFSETQRNKGNFPGRFSGRQFSNSRSEMNVSTLELGDSALYLCASSLDVYSGNTIYFGEGSWLTVV.

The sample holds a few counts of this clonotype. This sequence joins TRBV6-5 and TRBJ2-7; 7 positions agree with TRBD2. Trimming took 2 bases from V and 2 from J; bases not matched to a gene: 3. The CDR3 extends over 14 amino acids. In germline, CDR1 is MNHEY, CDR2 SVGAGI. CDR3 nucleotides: TGTGCCAGCAGTTACCCCGGGGGGACCTACGAGCAGTACTTC. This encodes CASSYPGGTYEQYF.

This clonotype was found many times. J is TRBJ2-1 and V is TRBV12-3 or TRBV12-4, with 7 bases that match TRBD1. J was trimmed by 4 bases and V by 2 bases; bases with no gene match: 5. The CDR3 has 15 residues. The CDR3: CASSLSQGTYNEQFF. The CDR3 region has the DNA TGTGCCAGCAGTTTATCACAGGGGACGTACAATGAGCAGTTCTTC.

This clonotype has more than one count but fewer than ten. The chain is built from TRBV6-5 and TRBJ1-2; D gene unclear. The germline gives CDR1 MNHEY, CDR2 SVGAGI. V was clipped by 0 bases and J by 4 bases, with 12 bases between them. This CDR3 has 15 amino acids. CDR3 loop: CASSYSLVTTYGYTF. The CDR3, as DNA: TGTGCCAGCAGTTACTCGCTAGTCACCACCTATGGCTACACCTTC.

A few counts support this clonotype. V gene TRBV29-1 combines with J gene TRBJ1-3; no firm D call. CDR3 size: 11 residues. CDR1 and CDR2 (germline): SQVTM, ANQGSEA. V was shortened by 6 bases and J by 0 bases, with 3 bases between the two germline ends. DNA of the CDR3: TGCAGCGTGGCCTCTGGAAACACCATATATTTT. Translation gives CSVASGNTIYF.

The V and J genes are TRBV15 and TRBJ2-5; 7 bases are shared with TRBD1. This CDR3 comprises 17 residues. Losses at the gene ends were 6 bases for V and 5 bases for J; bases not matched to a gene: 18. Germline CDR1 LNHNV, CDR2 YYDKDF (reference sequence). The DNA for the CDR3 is TGTGCCACCAGAAACCAAGCGTACAGGGGAGCGAGCGAGACCCAGTACTTC. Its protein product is CATRNQAYRGASETQYF.

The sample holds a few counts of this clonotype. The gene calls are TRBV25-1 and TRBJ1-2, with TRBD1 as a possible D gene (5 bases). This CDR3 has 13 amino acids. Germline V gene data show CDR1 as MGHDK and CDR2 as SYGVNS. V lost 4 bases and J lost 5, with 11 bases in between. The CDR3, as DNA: TGTGCCAGCAGTGGGGGCTCCCAATATGGCTACACCTTC. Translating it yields CASSGGSQYGYTF.

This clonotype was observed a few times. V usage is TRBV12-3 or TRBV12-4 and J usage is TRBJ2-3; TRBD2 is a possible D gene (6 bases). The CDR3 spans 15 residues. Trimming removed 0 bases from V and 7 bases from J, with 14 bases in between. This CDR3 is CASSLAGTPSHTQYF. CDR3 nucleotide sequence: TGTGCCAGCAGTTTAGCGGGGACTCCCTCCCATACGCAGTATTTT.

This CDR3 is CASSWSGVEDEQYF. Here the CDR3 DNA reads TGTGCCAGCAGCTGGTCGGGGGTAGAGGACGAGCAGTACTTC. The chain is built from TRBV7-2 and TRBJ2-7, with a possible D match to TRBD2 (6 bases). V dropped 4 bases and J dropped 5 bases, with 15 bases sitting between them. The CDR3 has 14 residues. Looked up from germline, CDR1 is SGHTA and CDR2 is FQGNSA. The full variable domain, in which reference TRBV7-2 and TRBJ2-7 provide the parts outside the CDR3, is GAGVSQSPSNKVTEKGKDVELRCDPISGHTALYWYRQSLGQGLEFLIYFQGNSAPDKSGLPSDRFSAERTGGSVSTLTIQRTQQEDSAVYLCASSWSGVEDEQYFGPGTRLTVT.

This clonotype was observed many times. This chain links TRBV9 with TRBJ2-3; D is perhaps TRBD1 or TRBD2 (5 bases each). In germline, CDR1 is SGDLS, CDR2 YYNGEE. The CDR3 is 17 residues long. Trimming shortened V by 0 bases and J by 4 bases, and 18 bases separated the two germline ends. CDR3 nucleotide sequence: TGTGCCAGCAGCGTAGGGAATCCGGGGACCCCTCCAGATACGCAGTATTTT. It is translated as CASSVGNPGTPPDTQYF.

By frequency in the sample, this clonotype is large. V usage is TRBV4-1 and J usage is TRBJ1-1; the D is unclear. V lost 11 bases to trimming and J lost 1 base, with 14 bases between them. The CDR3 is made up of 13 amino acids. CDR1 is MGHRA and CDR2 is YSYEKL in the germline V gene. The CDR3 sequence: CAGDKAENTEAFF. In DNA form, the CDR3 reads TGCGCCGGAGATAAGGCAGAGAACACTGAAGCTTTCTTT.

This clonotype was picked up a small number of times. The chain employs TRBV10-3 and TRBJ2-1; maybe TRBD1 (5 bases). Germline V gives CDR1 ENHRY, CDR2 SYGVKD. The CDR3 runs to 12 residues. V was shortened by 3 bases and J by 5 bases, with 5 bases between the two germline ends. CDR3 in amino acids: CAISDRDNEQFF. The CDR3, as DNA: TGTGCCATCAGTGACAGGGACAATGAGCAGTTCTTC.

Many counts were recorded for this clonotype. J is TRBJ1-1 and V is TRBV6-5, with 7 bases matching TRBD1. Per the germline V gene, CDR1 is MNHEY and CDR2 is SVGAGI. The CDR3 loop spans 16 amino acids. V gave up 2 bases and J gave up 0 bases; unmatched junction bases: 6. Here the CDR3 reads CASSYGGGVLNTEAFF. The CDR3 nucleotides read TGTGCCAGCAGTTACGGAGGGGGCGTTCTGAACACTGAAGCTTTCTTT.

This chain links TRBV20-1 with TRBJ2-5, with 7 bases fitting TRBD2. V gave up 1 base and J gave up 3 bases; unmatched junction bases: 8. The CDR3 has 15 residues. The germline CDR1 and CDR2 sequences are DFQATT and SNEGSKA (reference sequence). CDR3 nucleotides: TGCAGTGCTAGAGGACCAGCGGGGTATGAAGAGACCCAGTACTTC. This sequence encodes CSARGPAGYEETQYF.

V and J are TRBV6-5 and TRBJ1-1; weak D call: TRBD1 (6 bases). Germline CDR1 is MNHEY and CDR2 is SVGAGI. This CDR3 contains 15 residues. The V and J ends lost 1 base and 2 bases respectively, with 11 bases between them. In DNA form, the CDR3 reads TGTGCCAGCAGTTACTTAGGGGGGAAAAACACTGAAGCTTTCTTT. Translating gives CASSYLGGKNTEAFF.

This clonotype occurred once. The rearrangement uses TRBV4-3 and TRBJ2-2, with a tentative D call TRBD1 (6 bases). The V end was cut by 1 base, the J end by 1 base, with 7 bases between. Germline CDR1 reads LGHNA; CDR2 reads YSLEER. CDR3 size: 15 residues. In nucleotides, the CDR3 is TGCGCCAGCAGCCAAGCGGGACAGAACACCGGGGAGCTGTTTTTT. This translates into CASSQAGQNTGELFF.

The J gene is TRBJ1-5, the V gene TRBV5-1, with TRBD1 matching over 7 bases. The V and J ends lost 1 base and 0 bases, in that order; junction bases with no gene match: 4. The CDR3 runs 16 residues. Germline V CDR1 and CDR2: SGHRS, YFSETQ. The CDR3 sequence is CASSLTGDHSNQPQHF. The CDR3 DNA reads TGCGCCAGCAGCTTGACAGGGGACCATAGCAATCAGCCCCAGCATTTT.

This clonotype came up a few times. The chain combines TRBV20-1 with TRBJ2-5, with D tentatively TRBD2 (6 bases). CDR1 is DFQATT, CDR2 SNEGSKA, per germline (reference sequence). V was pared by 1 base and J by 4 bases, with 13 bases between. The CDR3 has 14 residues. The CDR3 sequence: CSARGGVVRETQYF. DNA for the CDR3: TGCAGTGCTAGAGGCGGGGTGGTCCGAGAGACCCAGTACTTC.

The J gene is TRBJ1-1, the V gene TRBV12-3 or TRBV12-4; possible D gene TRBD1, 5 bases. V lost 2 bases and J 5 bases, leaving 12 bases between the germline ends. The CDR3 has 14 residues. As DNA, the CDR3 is TGTGCCAGCAGTTTACGGTTAAGGGGAACTGAAGCTTTCTTT. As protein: CASSLRLRGTEAFF.

The DNA for the CDR3 is TGTGCCAGCAGCCGAGGGACAGGGGGAATGGGAGAGCAGTTCTTC. Translated, it gives CASSRGTGGMGEQFF. The gene calls are TRBV14 and TRBJ2-1, with TRBD1 identical over 11 bases. This CDR3 region has 15 residues. V shed 4 bases, J shed 10 bases, and the junction held 9 bases outside the gene matches. Germline CDR1 SGHDN, CDR2 FVKESK.

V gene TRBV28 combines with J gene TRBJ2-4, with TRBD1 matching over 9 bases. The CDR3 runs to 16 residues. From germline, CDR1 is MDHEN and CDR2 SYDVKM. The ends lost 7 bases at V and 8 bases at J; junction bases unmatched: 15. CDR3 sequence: CASTQPGATGGDIQYF. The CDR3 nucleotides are TGTGCCAGCACCCAACCTGGAGCGACAGGGGGGGACATTCAGTACTTC.

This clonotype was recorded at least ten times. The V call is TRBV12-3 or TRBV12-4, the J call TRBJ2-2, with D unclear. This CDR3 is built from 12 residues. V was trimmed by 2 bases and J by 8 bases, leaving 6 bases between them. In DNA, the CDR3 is TGTGCCAGCAGTTTATGGGATGGGGAGCTGTTTTTT. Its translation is CASSLWDGELFF.